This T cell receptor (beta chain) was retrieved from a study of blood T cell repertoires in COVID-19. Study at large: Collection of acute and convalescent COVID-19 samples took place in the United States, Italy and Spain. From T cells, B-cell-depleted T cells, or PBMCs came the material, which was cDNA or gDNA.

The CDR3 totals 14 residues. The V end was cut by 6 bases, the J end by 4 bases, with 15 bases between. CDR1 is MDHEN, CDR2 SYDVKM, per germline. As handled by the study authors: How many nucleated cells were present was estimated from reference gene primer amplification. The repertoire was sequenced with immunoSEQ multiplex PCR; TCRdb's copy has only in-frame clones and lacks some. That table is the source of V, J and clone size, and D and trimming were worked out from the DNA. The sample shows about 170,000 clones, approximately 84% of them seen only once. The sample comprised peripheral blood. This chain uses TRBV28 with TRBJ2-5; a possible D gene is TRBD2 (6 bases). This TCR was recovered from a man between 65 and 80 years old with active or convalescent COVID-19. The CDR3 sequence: CASSSGGGRETQYF. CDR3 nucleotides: TGTGCCAGCAGCTCCGGGGGTGGACGAGAGACCCAGTACTTC.